This TCR beta chain was identified in a study of blood T cell repertoires in COVID-19. Generated by immunoSEQ multiplex PCR, the TCRdb table keeps only in-frame clones and is missing some. In the table there are some 120,000 clones, roughly 84% of which are singletons. The germline V and J ends were trimmed by 5 bases and 5 bases, with 7 bases remaining between them. Germline assignment: CDR1 MNHEY and CDR2 SVGAGI. The length of the CDR3 is 13 residues. The sequenced material came from peripheral blood. This sequence joins TRBV6-5 and TRBJ1-6; unclear D gene. This receptor was taken from an older woman with acute or convalescent COVID-19. In DNA, the CDR3 is TGTGCCAGCAGTAGAGAAGATAATTCACCCCTCCACTTT. Amino acid sequence: CASSREDNSPLHF.